The 21 T cell receptor beta chains below come from one sample, sequenced in a study of cytomegalovirus exposure and HLA in healthy donors. The PCR made use of 60 Vbeta and 13 Jbeta primers. Clones were read by immunoSEQ multiplex PCR, and TCRdb kept only the in-frame ones, dropping some. The sample consists of about 150,000 clones, approximately 79% of them appearing once. Specimen: PBMCs. These receptors all stem from a male donor in good health and CMV-seronegative.

The chain carries TRBV6-5 and TRBJ1-2, with D uncertain. The germline V gene encodes CDR1 MNHEY and CDR2 SVGAGI. Trimming took off 4 bases at V and 5 bases at J, with 11 bases between the two ends. The CDR3 consists of 13 residues. The CDR3 loop is CASSFMAGYGYTF. DNA of the CDR3: TGTGCCAGCAGTTTCATGGCCGGGTATGGCTACACCTTC.

The rearrangement uses TRBV6-5 and TRBJ2-7; D is undetermined. V was pared by 0 bases and J by 1 base, with 13 bases between. Germline V lookup: CDR1 MNHEY, CDR2 SVGAGI. This CDR3 spans 16 amino acids. The chain's CDR3 is CASSYSIGQASYEQYF. In DNA form, the CDR3 reads TGTGCCAGCAGTTACTCGATCGGCCAGGCTTCCTACGAGCAGTACTTC.

V is TRBV9 and J is TRBJ1-2, with 7 bases identical to TRBD1. The CDR3 totals 14 residues. J was trimmed by 5 bases and V by 3 bases; bases with no gene match: 7. From germline, CDR1 is SGDLS and CDR2 YYNGEE. The CDR3 DNA is TGTGCCAGCAGCGCCGGGACAGTAGGGTATGGCTACACCTTC. Translated, it gives CASSAGTVGYGYTF.

The chain joins TRBV5-1 to TRBJ2-1; 11 positions agree with TRBD2. This CDR3 comprises 15 residues. The germline V gene has CDR1 SGHRS and CDR2 YFSETQ. Trimming took 7 bases from V and 3 from J; bases not matched to a gene: 6. The CDR3 region is CASQTGTSGYNEQFF. The CDR3 bases are TGCGCCAGCCAAACCGGGACTAGCGGCTACAATGAGCAGTTCTTC. Together with reference TRBV5-1 and TRBJ2-1, the CDR3 gives the full variable domain: KAGVTQTPRYLIKTRGQQVTLSCSPISGHRSVSWYQQTPGQGLQFLFEYFSETQRNKGNFPGRFSGRQFSNSRSEMNVSTLELGDSALYLCASQTGTSGYNEQFFGPGTRLTVL.

This rearrangement joins TRBV6-5 to TRBJ1-4, with a tentative D call TRBD1 (5 bases). The CDR3 has 15 amino acids. Per germline, CDR1 MNHEY and CDR2 SVGAGI. Trimming took 7 bases from V and 0 from J, leaving 12 bases between them. Here the CDR3 DNA reads TGTGCCAGCAATCAGGCGACAGCAACTAATGAAAAACTGTTTTTT. It codes for CASNQATATNEKLFF.

The CDR3 DNA reads TGTGCCAGCAGCCAACAGCCGGGTGGGGGGAACACCATATATTTT. Protein sequence: CASSQQPGGGNTIYF. This sequence joins TRBV27 and TRBJ1-3; D is perhaps TRBD1 (5 bases). V lost 6 bases and J lost 7, with 19 bases in between. Germline CDR1 reads MNHEY; CDR2 reads SMNVEV (reference sequence). This CDR3 contains 15 residues.

The chain has TRBV5-1 and TRBJ1-1; D perhaps matches TRBD1 (5 bases). From germline, CDR1 is SGHRS and CDR2 YFSETQ. CDR3 length equals 15 residues. The germline V and J ends were trimmed by 0 bases and 4 bases, with 13 bases remaining between them. CDR3 bases: TGCGCCAGCAGCTTGGACCCGGGGGGACTCACTGAAGCTTTCTTT. It yields the protein CASSLDPGGLTEAFF.

V is TRBV18 and J is TRBJ1-1, with D possibly being TRBD1 (6 bases). This CDR3 is 13 amino acids long. Germline V gene sequence: CDR1 KGHSH, CDR2 LQKENI. Deletions cut 5 bases from V and 5 bases from J, with 12 bases between. Written as DNA, the CDR3 is TGTGCCAGCTCAGACCGAAGGGGGACTGAAGCTTTCTTT. Encoded protein: CASSDRRGTEAFF.

The chain recombines TRBV4-3 with TRBJ1-6, with D possibly being TRBD1 (6 bases). V was clipped by 4 bases and J by 7 bases, with 14 bases between them. Germline V lookup: CDR1 LGHNA, CDR2 YSLEER. The CDR3 has 15 amino acids. The CDR3 loop is CASSPAQGLNSPLHF. The CDR3, as DNA: TGCGCCAGCAGCCCCGCCCAGGGGCTGAATTCACCCCTCCACTTT.

This chain joins TRBV7-2 and TRBJ2-3; TRBD2 agrees at 7 bases. CDR3 length equals 15 residues. The germline V gene has CDR1 SGHTA and CDR2 FQGNSA. Losses at the gene ends were 1 base for V and 4 bases for J; bases not matched to a gene: 5. The CDR3 DNA is TGTGCCAGCAGCTTAGGGCGGGGGTGGGCAGATACGCAGTATTTT. It is translated as CASSLGRGWADTQYF.

The chain employs TRBV10-3 and TRBJ1-1; D is perhaps TRBD1 (6 bases). Germline V gene lookup returns CDR1 ENHRY and CDR2 SYGVKD. The V and J ends lost 4 bases and 7 bases respectively, with 10 bases between them. The CDR3 spans 12 residues. CDR3 loop: CAISGGRGEAFF. DNA of the CDR3: TGTGCCATCAGTGGCGGCAGGGGTGAAGCTTTCTTT.

The V and J genes are TRBV18 and TRBJ1-1; D not certain. CDR1 is KGHSH and CDR2 is LQKENI in the germline V gene. V lost 5 bases to trimming and J lost 1 base, with 14 bases between them. The CDR3 runs 15 residues. The CDR3 DNA sequence: TGTGCCAGCTCAAAGCGCCCTGATCCGAACACTGAAGCTTTCTTT. This encodes CASSKRPDPNTEAFF.

This chain joins TRBV9 and TRBJ2-7; TRBD1 might be the D (5 bases). The CDR3 consists of 15 residues. Germline CDR1 SGDLS, CDR2 YYNGEE. Trimming shortened V by 3 bases and J by 2 bases, and 15 bases separated the two germline ends. This chain's CDR3 is CASSAAPQAPYEQYF. The DNA of the CDR3 is TGTGCCAGCAGCGCCGCCCCACAGGCGCCCTACGAGCAGTACTTC.

This chain uses TRBV15 with TRBJ2-5; TRBD1 agrees at 7 bases. The ends lost 8 bases at V and 6 bases at J; junction bases unmatched: 6. The CDR3 sequence is 12 residues long. From germline, CDR1 is LNHNV and CDR2 YYDKDF (reference sequence). The chain's CDR3 is CATQTGKKTQYF. In DNA, the CDR3 is TGTGCCACCCAGACAGGGAAAAAGACCCAGTACTTC.

This clone showed up just a few times. The V and J genes are TRBV14 and TRBJ1-2, with 7 bases that match TRBD1. Looked up from germline, CDR1 is SGHDN and CDR2 is FVKESK. The CDR3 extends over 15 amino acids. After removal of 3 bases from V and 8 bases from J, the junction contained 12 bases not matched to a gene. CDR3 DNA sequence: TGTGCCAGCAGCCAGCTTATGACAGGGTTGGAGGGCTACACCTTC. Encoded protein: CASSQLMTGLEGYTF.

This CDR3 reads CASTIPGLRHGYTF. Here the CDR3 DNA reads TGTGCCAGCACCATTCCGGGACTAAGGCACGGCTACACCTTC. The chain links TRBV6-4 to TRBJ1-2; a possible D gene is TRBD1 (5 bases). Between the trimmed V and J ends, which lost 7 bases and 8 bases, there was a span of 20 bases. The CDR3 totals 14 residues. Germline loops: CDR1 MRHNA, CDR2 SNTAGT.

The chain links TRBV7-8 to TRBJ2-1, with 7 bases fitting TRBD2. The V and J ends lost 1 base and 2 bases, in that order; junction bases with no gene match: 2. CDR1 and CDR2 from the germline V gene are SGHVS and FQNEAQ. The CDR3 totals 15 residues. The CDR3 protein is CASSLDGRAYNEQFF. CDR3 in DNA: TGTGCCAGCAGCTTAGATGGGAGGGCCTACAATGAGCAGTTCTTC. Using reference TRBV7-8 and TRBJ2-1 for the parts outside the CDR3, the full variable domain is GAGVSQSPRYKVAKRGQDVALRCDPISGHVSLFWYQQALGQGPEFLTYFQNEAQLDKSGLPSDRFFAERPEGSVSTLKIQRTQQEDSAVYLCASSLDGRAYNEQFFGPGTRLTVL.

J is TRBJ2-1 and V is TRBV13; D gene uncertain. Germline CDR1 and CDR2: PRHDT and FYEKMQ (reference sequence). This CDR3 spans 17 amino acids. V lost 1 base, J lost 3 bases, and 16 bases lay in between. DNA for the CDR3: TGTGCCAGCAGCTTAGCCGGTTCCGGAGTCGGCTACAATGAGCAGTTCTTC. Amino acids: CASSLAGSGVGYNEQFF.

To note about this clone: An end of the junction does not agree with germline; a read error may underlie this. The chain employs TRBV7-9 and TRBJ2-3; TRBD1 aligns across 7 bases. This CDR3 has 16 amino acids. In germline, CDR1 is SEHNR, CDR2 FQNEAQ (reference sequence). The CDR3 DNA reads TGTTCCAGCAGCTTAGCTCTGGGACAGAGCACAGATACGCAGTATTTT. It codes for CSSSLALGQSTDTQYF.

V usage is TRBV19 and J usage is TRBJ1-1; D remains ambiguous. The germline V and J ends were trimmed by 1 base and 6 bases, with 18 bases remaining between them. The germline V gene encodes CDR1 LNHDA and CDR2 SQIVND (reference sequence). The CDR3 sequence is 16 residues long. CDR3 residues: CASSIVEGRSSAEAFF. The CDR3, as DNA: TGTGCCAGTAGTATAGTTGAGGGCAGGAGTTCCGCTGAAGCTTTCTTT.

This chain links TRBV6-5 with TRBJ2-7, with TRBD1 as a possible D gene (5 bases). The CDR3 has 14 residues. V lost 3 bases and J lost 6, with 15 bases in between. Looked up from germline, CDR1 is MNHEY and CDR2 is SVGAGI. The DNA of the CDR3 is TGTGCCAGCAGTTATGGGGTCAGGGTGGGCGAGCAGTACTTC. It specifies CASSYGVRVGEQYF.